This TCR beta chain was identified in a study of shared T cell receptors in the human thymus. Clones were sequenced by immunoSEQ multiplex PCR, and TCRdb holds only the in-frame ones, with some missing. The sample has 700,000 or so clones; 80% to 90% are singletons. The CDR3 is 14 amino acids. Germline-derived CDR1 and CDR2 are SNHLY and FYNNEI. V lost 5 bases to trimming and J lost 3 bases, with 13 bases between them. The sample was also reused in another study, on human thymus T cells.

V usage is TRBV2 and J usage is TRBJ1-1; tentative D call: TRBD1 (6 bases). This sequence originates from a girl under three years old with a congenital heart defect. What was sequenced was thymocytes. The CDR3 DNA reads as TGTGCCAGCAGTCCTGGGGGCTCCTACACTGAAGCTTTCTTT. Encoded protein: CASSPGGSYTEAFF.